These 4 T cell receptor beta chains were sequenced from one sample in a study of shared clonotypes between healthy human individuals. The table came from immunoSEQ multiplex PCR; TCRdb's copy has only in-frame clones and leaves some out. The sample shows some 1 million clones, under 80% of them seen only once. The material sequenced was memory CD4+ T cells sorted from blood. The subset is: CD45RA-negative fraction. The source of these receptors is a young man in good health.

The rearrangement links TRBV7-8 to TRBJ2-1, with 10 nucleotides matching TRBD2. Trimming took 2 bases from V and 9 from J; bases not matched to a gene: 7. Per the germline V gene, CDR1 is SGHVS and CDR2 is FQNEAQ. This CDR3 spans 15 amino acids. The CDR3 is CASSLRASGSGEQFF. The CDR3 region has the DNA TGTGCCAGCAGCTTACGGGCTAGCGGGAGTGGTGAGCAGTTCTTC.

The rearrangement uses TRBV25-1 and TRBJ2-7, with TRBD2 matching over 16 bases. Germline assignment: CDR1 MGHDK and CDR2 SYGVNS. The CDR3 covers 16 residues. V trimming: 5 bases; J trimming: 5 bases; junction bases outside the gene matches: 6. The CDR3 nucleotides read TGTGCCAGCAGTAGCGGGACTAGCGGGAGGGCTGACGAGCAGTACTTC. It specifies CASSSGTSGRADEQYF.

CDR3 loop: CAWSPLREGTQYF. Written as DNA, the CDR3 is TGTGCCTGGAGTCCCCTACGGGAAGGGACCCAGTACTTC. This rearrangement joins TRBV30 to TRBJ2-5; maybe TRBD2 (5 bases). This CDR3 spans 13 amino acids. Per germline, CDR1 GTSNPN and CDR2 SVGIG (reference sequence). Between the trimmed V and J ends, which lost 2 bases and 7 bases, there was a span of 14 bases.

The chain employs TRBV15 and TRBJ2-1, with 9 bases fitting TRBD1. CDR3 length: 15 amino acids. V shed 5 bases, J shed 2 bases, and the junction held 4 bases outside the gene matches. Germline lookup yields CDR1 LNHNV and CDR2 YYDKDF (reference sequence). The CDR3 region has the DNA TGTGCCACCAGCGGCAGACAGGGGGCCTACAATGAGCAGTTCTTC. This codes for CATSGRQGAYNEQFF.